These 20 T cell receptor beta chains were sequenced from one sample in a study of type 1 regulatory T cells (TCRdb year 2021). These TCRs are of unknown antigen specificity. TCRdb shows the sequencer as Illumina MiSeq. TCRdb ran its own pipeline on the public reads, namely fastp trimming at Q25 and MiXCR clone calling, and kept in-frame beta chains. Here each entry gathers all rows of one CDR3 protein and keeps the most common genes and DNA. The sample profile shows about 42,000 distinct CDR3 sequences; 12% of them were found once. The ten top clones hold around 8% of the sample. The sample consisted of cultured non-Tr1 T cells, either the whole culture or a sorted T cell fraction (not recorded which). The cell subset or site label for this specimen denotes: non-Tr1 population from the T-allo10 product. The receptors were sampled from a human donor in good health.

This clonotype was detected ten times or more. The chain has TRBV29-1 and TRBJ2-5; 9 bases match TRBD2. The V segment lost 5 bases and the J segment 3 bases; nucleotides outside the gene matches: 4. The CDR3 is made up of 13 amino acids. The germline gives CDR1 SQVTM, CDR2 ANQGSEA. The DNA for the CDR3 is TGCAGCGTTCGGGCGGGAGGGAAAGAGACCCAGTACTTC. Its protein product is CSVRAGGKETQYF.

V is TRBV5-1 and J is TRBJ2-2; D possibly corresponds to TRBD1 (6 bases). CDR3 length equals 13 residues. Trimming took 0 bases from V and 9 from J, leaving 9 bases between them. CDR1 is SGHRS and CDR2 is YFSETQ in the germline V gene. CDR3 DNA sequence: TGCGCCAGCAGCTTGGCACAGGGCCGGGAGCTGTTTTTT. Translation gives CASSLAQGRELFF.

This clonotype has just a few counts. The V and J genes are TRBV7-2 and TRBJ2-3, with D hard to call. The V gene's germline CDR1 is SGHTA and CDR2 FQGNSA. This CDR3 is built from 12 residues. Trimming removed 5 bases from V and 3 bases from J, with 6 bases in between. CDR3 sequence: CASSRVTDTQYF. The CDR3 nucleotides read TGTGCCAGCAGCCGAGTGACAGATACGCAGTATTTT.

In its sample, this clonotype was seen many times. V and J are TRBV27 and TRBJ2-7; 10 positions match TRBD2. J was trimmed by 6 bases and V by 7 bases; bases with no gene match: 18. The CDR3 runs 17 residues. Per the germline V gene, CDR1 is MNHEY and CDR2 is SMNVEV (reference sequence). The CDR3 DNA reads TGTGCCAGCATTCCCACTAGCGGGAAAGGTTTTAGGGGCGAGCAGTACTTC. Translated: CASIPTSGKGFRGEQYF.

The CDR3 protein is CASSLGSGLNYEQYF. The CDR3 DNA is TGTGCCAGCAGCTTAGGTAGCGGCCTTAACTACGAGCAGTACTTC. The J gene is TRBJ2-7, the V gene TRBV7-2; D may be TRBD2 (6 bases). Trimming left V 1 base short and J 3 bases short, with 13 bases between. Germline values: CDR1 SGHTA, CDR2 FQGNSA. CDR3 size: 15 residues.

Many counts were recorded for this clonotype. The chain employs TRBV24-1 and TRBJ2-5; no clear D gene. CDR3 size: 13 residues. V lost 3 bases, J lost 2 bases, and 6 bases lay in between. The germline gives CDR1 KGHDR, CDR2 SFDVKD. CDR3 residues: CATSDTPQETQYF. The CDR3 DNA reads TGTGCCACCAGTGATACACCACAAGAGACCCAGTACTTC.

This clonotype was seen at least ten times. This chain connects TRBV2 to TRBJ2-5, with D possibly being TRBD1 or TRBD2 (6 bases each). The CDR3 length is 13 residues. Germline V gene data show CDR1 as SNHLY and CDR2 as FYNNEI. V lost 4 bases and J 5 bases, leaving 11 bases between the germline ends. As DNA, the CDR3 is TGTGCCAGCAGTGCGGGGGCGCTGGAGACCCAGTACTTC. This sequence encodes CASSAGALETQYF.

The V gene is TRBV2, the J gene TRBJ1-2; 7 nucleotides align to TRBD1. J gave up 8 bases and V 6 bases, and 6 bases lay outside the gene matches. The germline CDR1 and CDR2 sequences are SNHLY and FYNNEI. This CDR3 region has 12 residues. The CDR3 DNA reads TGTGCCAGCAGGGGGGACAGCGGCGGCTACACCTTC. This encodes CASRGDSGGYTF.

This clonotype was picked up a small number of times. The rearrangement uses TRBV18 and TRBJ1-1; no clear D gene. CDR1 and CDR2 from the germline V gene are KGHSH and LQKENI. The CDR3 contains 16 residues. V was cut by 6 bases and J by 0 bases, with 17 bases left in between. CDR3: CASSWNSGPMNTEAFF. The CDR3 region has the DNA TGTGCCAGCTCCTGGAATTCGGGTCCCATGAACACTGAAGCTTTCTTT.

On this clonotype itself: Just one base apart from a much larger clone, this may be a read error. The chain joins TRBV12-3 or TRBV12-4 to TRBJ1-2; D is unclear. The CDR3 contains 14 residues. The DNA for the CDR3 is TGTGCCAACAGTTCCCCCCTTGCTTACTATGGCTACACCTTC. Its translation is CANSSPLAYYGYTF.

This clonotype was seen at least ten times. The V call is TRBV12-3 or TRBV12-4, the J call TRBJ2-7; 8 bases fit TRBD2. V lost 1 base to trimming and J lost 6 bases; unmatched junction nucleotides: 8. This CDR3 contains 15 residues. The CDR3 protein is CASSLGNGRAIEQYF. The CDR3 nucleotides read TGTGCCAGCAGTTTAGGTAACGGGAGGGCGATCGAGCAGTACTTC.

Of note for this clonotype: This may stem from a read error, because a much larger clone lies one nucleotide away. V usage is TRBV20-1 and J usage is TRBJ1-2; no clear D. The V and J ends lost 8 bases and 6 bases respectively, with 13 bases between them. The CDR3 consists of 11 residues. CDR1 is DFQATT, CDR2 SNEGSKA, per germline (reference sequence). CDR3 residues: CSTVPGHGYTF. The CDR3 nucleotides are TGCAGTACTGTCCCGGGTCATGGCTACACCTTC.

The chain carries TRBV5-8 and TRBJ2-7; possible D gene TRBD2, 6 bases. Germline CDR1 SGHTS, CDR2 YDEGEE. V lost 4 bases and J 6 bases, leaving 20 bases between the germline ends. The length of the CDR3 is 15 residues. CDR3 residues: CASSPSLGRAGEQYF. The DNA for the CDR3 is TGTGCCAGCAGCCCAAGCCTCGGACGAGCGGGCGAGCAGTACTTC.

This clonotype came up many times. The genes are TRBV5-1 and TRBJ2-5; unclear D gene. CDR1 SGHRS and CDR2 YFSETQ come from the germline V gene. The CDR3 is 15 residues long. V lost 0 bases to trimming and J lost 5 bases, with 14 bases between them. The CDR3 DNA sequence: TGCGCCAGCAGCTTGGACGGAGATACACGGGAGACCCAGTACTTC. This translates into CASSLDGDTRETQYF.

This clonotype was detected many times. The chain carries TRBV20-1 and TRBJ2-1, with 7 bases lining up with TRBD2. Germline loops: CDR1 DFQATT, CDR2 SNEGSKA (reference sequence). V was clipped by 3 bases and J by 8 bases; unmatched bases: 10. The length of the CDR3 is 14 residues. CDR3 region: CSASKGAGTHEQFF. The DNA for the CDR3 is TGCAGTGCTAGTAAAGGAGCGGGAACCCATGAGCAGTTCTTC.

This clonotype was observed many times. This chain links TRBV9 with TRBJ1-2; 9 positions agree with TRBD1. V lost 4 bases, J lost 5 bases, and 9 bases stayed unmatched. CDR1 SGDLS and CDR2 YYNGEE come from the germline V gene. CDR3 size: 15 residues. This CDR3 reads CASSTLTGGVYGYTF. In nucleotides, the CDR3 is TGTGCCAGCAGCACATTAACAGGGGGCGTGTATGGCTACACCTTC.

This clonotype was observed many times. V and J are TRBV9 and TRBJ1-2; D is uncertain. The germline gives CDR1 SGDLS, CDR2 YYNGEE. Trimming left V 1 base short and J 4 bases short, with 8 bases between. The CDR3 runs to 13 residues. The CDR3 is CASSVSPAYGYTF. The CDR3 DNA reads TGTGCCAGCAGCGTATCTCCCGCCTATGGCTACACCTTC.

This clonotype was seen many times. This chain links TRBV7-9 with TRBJ1-2; no reliable D call. This CDR3 is 12 amino acids long. CDR1 and CDR2 from the germline V gene are SEHNR and FQNEAQ (reference sequence). The V end was cut by 5 bases, the J end by 1 base, with 5 bases between. The CDR3 here is CASSPNNYGYTF. CDR3 coding DNA: TGTGCCAGCAGCCCTAATAACTATGGCTACACCTTC.

The chain carries TRBV4-2 and TRBJ2-1; D is uncertain. V was trimmed by 6 bases and J by 0 bases, leaving 6 bases between them. This CDR3 has 13 amino acids. CDR1 is LGHNA, CDR2 YNFKEQ, per germline. Here the CDR3 reads CASRTGSYNEQFF. The CDR3 bases are TGTGCCAGCAGGACGGGCTCCTACAATGAGCAGTTCTTC.

This clonotype has ten or more counts. Sequence at one end of the junction differs from germline and may be a read error. The chain links TRBV5-1 to TRBJ2-5; 9 nucleotides match TRBD1. CDR1 SGHRS and CDR2 YFSETQ come from the germline V gene. This CDR3 comprises 17 residues. The CDR3 sequence is CASSLFPGQGQRENQYF. The CDR3 bases are TGCGCCAGCAGCTTATTTCCGGGACAGGGCCAACGCGAGAACCAGTACTTC.